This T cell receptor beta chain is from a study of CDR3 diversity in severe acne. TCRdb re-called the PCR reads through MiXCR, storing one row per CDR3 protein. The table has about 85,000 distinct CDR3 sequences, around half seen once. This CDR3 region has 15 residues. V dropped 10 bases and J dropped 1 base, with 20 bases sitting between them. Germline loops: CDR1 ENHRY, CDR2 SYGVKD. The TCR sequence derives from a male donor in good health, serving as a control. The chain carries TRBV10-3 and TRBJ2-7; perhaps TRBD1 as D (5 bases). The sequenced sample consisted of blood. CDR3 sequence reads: CATHPSPGQSYEQYF. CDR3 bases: TGTGCCACCCACCCCTCGCCAGGGCAGTCCTACGAGCAGTACTTC.